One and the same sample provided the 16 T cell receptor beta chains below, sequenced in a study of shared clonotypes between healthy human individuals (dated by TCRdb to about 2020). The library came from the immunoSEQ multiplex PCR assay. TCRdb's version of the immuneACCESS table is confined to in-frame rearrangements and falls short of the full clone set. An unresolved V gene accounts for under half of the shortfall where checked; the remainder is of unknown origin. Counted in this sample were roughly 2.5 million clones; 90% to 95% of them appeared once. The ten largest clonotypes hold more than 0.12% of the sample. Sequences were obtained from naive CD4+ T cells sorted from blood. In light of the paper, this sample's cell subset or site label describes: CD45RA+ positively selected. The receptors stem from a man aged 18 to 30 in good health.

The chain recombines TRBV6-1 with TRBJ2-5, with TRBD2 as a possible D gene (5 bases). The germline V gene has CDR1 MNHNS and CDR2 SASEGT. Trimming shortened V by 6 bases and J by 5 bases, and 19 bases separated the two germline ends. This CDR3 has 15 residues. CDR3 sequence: CASSDLSAGRETQYF. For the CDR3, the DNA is TGTGCCAGCAGCGACCTCTCGGCGGGTAGGGAGACCCAGTACTTC.

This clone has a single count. The CDR3 sequence: CASSLTRQSTDTQYF. The CDR3 bases are TGTGCCAGCAGCCTAACCCGCCAAAGCACAGATACGCAGTATTTT. The chain employs TRBV11-2 and TRBJ2-3; D gene ambiguous. This CDR3 region has 15 residues. The germline gives CDR1 SGHAT, CDR2 FQNNGV. The V end lost 5 bases, the J end lost 0 bases, and 12 bases lay between the germline ends.

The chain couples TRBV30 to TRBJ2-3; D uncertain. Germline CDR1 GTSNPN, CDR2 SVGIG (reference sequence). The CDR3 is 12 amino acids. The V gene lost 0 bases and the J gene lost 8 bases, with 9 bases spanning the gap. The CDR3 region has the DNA TGTGCCTGGAGTGTACAAGCTGGTACGCAGTATTTT. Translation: CAWSVQAGTQYF.

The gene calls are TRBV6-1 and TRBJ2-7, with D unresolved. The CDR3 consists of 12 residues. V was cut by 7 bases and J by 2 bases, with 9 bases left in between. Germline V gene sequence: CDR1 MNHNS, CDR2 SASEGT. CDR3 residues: CASTLETYEQYF. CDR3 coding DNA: TGTGCCAGCACCCTTGAGACCTACGAGCAGTACTTC.

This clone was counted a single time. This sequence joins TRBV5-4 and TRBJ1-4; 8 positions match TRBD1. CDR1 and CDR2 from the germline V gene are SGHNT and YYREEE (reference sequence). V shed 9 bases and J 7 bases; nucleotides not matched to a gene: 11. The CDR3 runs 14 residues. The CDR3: CATYPGGGGEKLFF. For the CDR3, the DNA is TGTGCCACCTATCCAGGGGGCGGGGGTGAAAAACTGTTTTTT.

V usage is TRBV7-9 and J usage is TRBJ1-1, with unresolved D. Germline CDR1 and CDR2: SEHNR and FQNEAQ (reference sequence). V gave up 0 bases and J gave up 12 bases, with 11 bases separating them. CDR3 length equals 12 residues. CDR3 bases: TGTGCCAGCAGCTTAGCGACCGAGGCATCTTTCTTT. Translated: CASSLATEASFF.

CDR3 sequence (DNA): TGTGCCAGCAGCCTCGAACAGCAAGAGACCCAGTACTTC. As protein: CASSLEQQETQYF. V and J are TRBV7-2 and TRBJ2-5, with D unclear. The CDR3 consists of 13 residues. V lost 5 bases and J lost 2, with 9 bases in between. Germline V gives CDR1 SGHTA, CDR2 FQGNSA.

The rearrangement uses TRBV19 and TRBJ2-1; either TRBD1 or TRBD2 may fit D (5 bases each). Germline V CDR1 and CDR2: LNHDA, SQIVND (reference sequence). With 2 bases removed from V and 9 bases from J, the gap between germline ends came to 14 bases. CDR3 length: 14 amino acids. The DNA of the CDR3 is TGTGCCAGTAGTATAAGGGACCCCTTCCGTGAGCAGTTCTTC. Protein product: CASSIRDPFREQFF.

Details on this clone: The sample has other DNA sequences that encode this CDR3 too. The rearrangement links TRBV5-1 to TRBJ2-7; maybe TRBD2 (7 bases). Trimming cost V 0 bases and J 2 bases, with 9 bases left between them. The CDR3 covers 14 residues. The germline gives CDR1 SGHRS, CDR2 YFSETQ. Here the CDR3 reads CASSLDGGPYEQYF. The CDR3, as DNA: TGCGCCAGCAGCTTGGACGGGGGGCCCTACGAGCAGTACTTC. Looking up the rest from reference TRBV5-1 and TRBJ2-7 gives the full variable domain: KAGVTQTPRYLIKTRGQQVTLSCSPISGHRSVSWYQQTPGQGLQFLFEYFSETQRNKGNFPGRFSGRQFSNSRSEMNVSTLELGDSALYLCASSLDGGPYEQYFGPGTRLTVT.

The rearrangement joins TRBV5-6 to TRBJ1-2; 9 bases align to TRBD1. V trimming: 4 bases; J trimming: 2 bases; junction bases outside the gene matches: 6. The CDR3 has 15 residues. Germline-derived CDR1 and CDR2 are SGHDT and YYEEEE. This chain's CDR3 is CASSLGDRENYGYTF. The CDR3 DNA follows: TGTGCCAGCAGCCTGGGGGACAGGGAGAACTATGGCTACACCTTC.

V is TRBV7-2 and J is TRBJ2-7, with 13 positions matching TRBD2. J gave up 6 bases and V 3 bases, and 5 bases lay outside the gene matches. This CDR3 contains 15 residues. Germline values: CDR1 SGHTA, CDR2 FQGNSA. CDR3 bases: TGTGCCAGCAGCTTCCGGACTAGCGGGAGTAGCGAGCAGTACTTC. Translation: CASSFRTSGSSEQYF.

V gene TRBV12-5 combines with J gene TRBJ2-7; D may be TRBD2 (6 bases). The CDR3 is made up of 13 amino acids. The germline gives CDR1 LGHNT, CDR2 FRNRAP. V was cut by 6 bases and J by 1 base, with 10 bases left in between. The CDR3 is CASGVGGSYEQYF. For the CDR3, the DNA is TGTGCTAGTGGGGTGGGGGGTTCCTACGAGCAGTACTTC.

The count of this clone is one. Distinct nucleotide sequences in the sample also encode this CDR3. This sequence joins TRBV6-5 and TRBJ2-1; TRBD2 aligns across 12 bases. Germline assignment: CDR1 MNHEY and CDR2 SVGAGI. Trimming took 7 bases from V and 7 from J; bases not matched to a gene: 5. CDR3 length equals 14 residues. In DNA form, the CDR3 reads TGTGCCAGCACACCAGGACTAGCGGGAAATGAGCAGTTCTTC. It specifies CASTPGLAGNEQFF.

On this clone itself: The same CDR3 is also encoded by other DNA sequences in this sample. The CDR3 nucleotides are TGTGCCAGCAGAACCGGGACAGGAACCTACGAGCAGTACTTC. Translated: CASRTGTGTYEQYF. The chain couples TRBV6-1 to TRBJ2-7, with 8 nucleotides matching TRBD1. V lost 6 bases and J lost 2; bases outside the gene matches: 6. The CDR3 totals 14 residues. Germline assignment: CDR1 MNHNS and CDR2 SASEGT.

The CDR3 is CASTQRTGDYGYTF. The CDR3 coding sequence is TGTGCCAGCACACAGAGAACAGGGGACTATGGCTACACCTTC. The chain links TRBV7-8 to TRBJ1-2, with TRBD1 identical over 7 bases. The trim removed 7 bases at V and 3 bases at J, leaving 8 bases unmatched. The germline CDR1 and CDR2 sequences are SGHVS and FQNEAQ. The CDR3 loop spans 14 amino acids.

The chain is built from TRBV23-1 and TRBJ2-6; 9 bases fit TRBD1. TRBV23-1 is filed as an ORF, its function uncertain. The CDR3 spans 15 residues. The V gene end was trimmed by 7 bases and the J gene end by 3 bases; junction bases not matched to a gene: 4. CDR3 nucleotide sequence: TGCGCCAGCACCCACAGGGGGCATGGGGCCAACGTCCTGACTTTC. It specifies CASTHRGHGANVLTF.